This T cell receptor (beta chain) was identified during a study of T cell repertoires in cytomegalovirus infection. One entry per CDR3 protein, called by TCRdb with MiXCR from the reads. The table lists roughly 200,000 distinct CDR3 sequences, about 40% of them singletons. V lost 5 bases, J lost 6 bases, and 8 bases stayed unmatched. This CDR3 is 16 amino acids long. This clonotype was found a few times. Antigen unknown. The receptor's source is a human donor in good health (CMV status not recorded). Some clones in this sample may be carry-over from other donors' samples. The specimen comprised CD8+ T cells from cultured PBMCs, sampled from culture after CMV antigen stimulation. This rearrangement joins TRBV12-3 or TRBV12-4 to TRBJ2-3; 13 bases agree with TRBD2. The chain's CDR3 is CASSPGTSGVMDTQYF. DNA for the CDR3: TGTGCCAGCAGTCCCGGGACTAGCGGGGTCATGGATACGCAGTATTTT.